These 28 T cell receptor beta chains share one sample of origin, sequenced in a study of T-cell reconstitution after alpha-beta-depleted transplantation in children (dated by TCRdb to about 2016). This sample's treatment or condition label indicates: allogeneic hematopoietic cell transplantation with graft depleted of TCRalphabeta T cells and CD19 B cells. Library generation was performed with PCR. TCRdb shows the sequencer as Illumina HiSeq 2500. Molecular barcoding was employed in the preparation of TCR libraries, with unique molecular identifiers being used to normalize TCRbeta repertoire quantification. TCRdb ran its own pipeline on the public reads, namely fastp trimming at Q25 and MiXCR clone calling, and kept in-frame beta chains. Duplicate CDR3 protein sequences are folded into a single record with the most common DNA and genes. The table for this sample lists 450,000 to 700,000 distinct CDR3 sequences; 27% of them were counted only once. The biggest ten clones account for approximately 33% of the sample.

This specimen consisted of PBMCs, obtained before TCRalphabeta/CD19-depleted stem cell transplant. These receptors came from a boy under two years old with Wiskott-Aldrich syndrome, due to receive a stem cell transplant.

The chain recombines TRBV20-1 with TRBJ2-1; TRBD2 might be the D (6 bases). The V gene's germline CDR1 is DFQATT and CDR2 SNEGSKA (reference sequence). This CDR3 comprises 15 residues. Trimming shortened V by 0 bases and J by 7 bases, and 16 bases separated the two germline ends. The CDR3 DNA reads TGCAGTGCTAGAGATCAGCGGAGGGCCCCAAATGAGCAGTTCTTC. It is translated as CSARDQRRAPNEQFF.

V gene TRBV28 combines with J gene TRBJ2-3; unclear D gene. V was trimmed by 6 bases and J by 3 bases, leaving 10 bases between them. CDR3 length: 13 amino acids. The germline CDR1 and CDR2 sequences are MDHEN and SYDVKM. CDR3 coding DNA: TGTGCCAGCAGCACGGCTGGGACAGATACGCAGTATTTT. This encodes CASSTAGTDTQYF. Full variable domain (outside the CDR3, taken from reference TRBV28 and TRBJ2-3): DVKVTQSSRYLVKRTGEKVFLECVQDMDHENMFWYRQDPGLGLRLIYFSYDVKMKEKGDIPEGYSVSREKKERFSLILESASTNQTSMYLCASSTAGTDTQYFGPGTRLTVL.

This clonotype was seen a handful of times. The CDR3 DNA reads as TGTGCCAGCAGCGTCTCCTGGTTGGGGACCCGGGGAGAACAGGAGCAGTTCTTC. Translating it yields CASSVSWLGTRGEQEQFF. V is TRBV9 and J is TRBJ2-1; D could derive from TRBD1 or TRBD2 (5 bases each). This CDR3 spans 18 amino acids. Germline CDR1 is SGDLS and CDR2 is YYNGEE. Deletions cut 2 bases from V and 10 bases from J, with 28 bases between.

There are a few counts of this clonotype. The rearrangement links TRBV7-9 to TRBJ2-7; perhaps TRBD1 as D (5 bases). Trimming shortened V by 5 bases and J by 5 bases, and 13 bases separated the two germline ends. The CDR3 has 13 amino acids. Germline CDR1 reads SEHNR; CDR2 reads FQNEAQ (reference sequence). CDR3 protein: CASSPNGAHEQYF. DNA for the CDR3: TGTGCCAGCAGCCCTAATGGGGCCCACGAGCAGTACTTC.

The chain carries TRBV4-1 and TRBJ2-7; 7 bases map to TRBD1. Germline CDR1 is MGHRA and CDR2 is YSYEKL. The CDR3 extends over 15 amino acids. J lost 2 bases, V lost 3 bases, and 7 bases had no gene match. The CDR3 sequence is CASSQSQGFPYEQYF. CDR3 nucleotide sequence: TGCGCCAGCAGCCAGTCACAGGGGTTCCCCTACGAGCAGTACTTC.

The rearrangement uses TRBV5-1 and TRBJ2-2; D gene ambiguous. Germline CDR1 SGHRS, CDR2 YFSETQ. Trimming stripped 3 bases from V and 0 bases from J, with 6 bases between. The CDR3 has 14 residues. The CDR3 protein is CASSSPTNTGELFF. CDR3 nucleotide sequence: TGCGCCAGCAGCTCCCCTACGAACACCGGGGAGCTGTTTTTT.

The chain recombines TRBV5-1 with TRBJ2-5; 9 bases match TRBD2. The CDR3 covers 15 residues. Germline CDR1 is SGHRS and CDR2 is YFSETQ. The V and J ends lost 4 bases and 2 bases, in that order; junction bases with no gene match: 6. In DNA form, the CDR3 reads TGCGCCAGCAGCCCCTTCCTAGCGGGACAAGAGACCCAGTACTTC. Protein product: CASSPFLAGQETQYF.

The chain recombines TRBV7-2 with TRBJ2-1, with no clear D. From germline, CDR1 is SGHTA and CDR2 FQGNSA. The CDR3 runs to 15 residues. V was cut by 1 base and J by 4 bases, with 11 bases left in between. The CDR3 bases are TGTGCCAGCAGCTTAGGCCTGCCGAGGTACAATGAGCAGTTCTTC. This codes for CASSLGLPRYNEQFF.

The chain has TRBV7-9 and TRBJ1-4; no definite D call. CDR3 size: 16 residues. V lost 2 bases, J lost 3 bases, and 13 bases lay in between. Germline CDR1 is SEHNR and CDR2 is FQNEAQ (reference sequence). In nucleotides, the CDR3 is TGTGCCAGCAGCTTAAAGTCGCGGGGTTCTAATGAAAAACTGTTTTTT. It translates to CASSLKSRGSNEKLFF.

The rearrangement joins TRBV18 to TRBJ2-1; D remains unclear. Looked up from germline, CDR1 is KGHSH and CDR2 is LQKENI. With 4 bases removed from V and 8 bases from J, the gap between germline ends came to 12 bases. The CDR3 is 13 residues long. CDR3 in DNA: TGTGCCAGCTCACGCACGACCGGCGATGAGCAGTTCTTC. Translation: CASSRTTGDEQFF.

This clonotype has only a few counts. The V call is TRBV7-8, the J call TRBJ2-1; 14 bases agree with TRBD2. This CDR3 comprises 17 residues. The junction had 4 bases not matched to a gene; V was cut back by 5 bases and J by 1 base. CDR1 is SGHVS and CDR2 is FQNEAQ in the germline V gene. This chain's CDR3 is CASSKGLAGASYNEQFF. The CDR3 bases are TGTGCCAGCAGCAAGGGACTAGCGGGGGCATCCTACAATGAGCAGTTCTTC.

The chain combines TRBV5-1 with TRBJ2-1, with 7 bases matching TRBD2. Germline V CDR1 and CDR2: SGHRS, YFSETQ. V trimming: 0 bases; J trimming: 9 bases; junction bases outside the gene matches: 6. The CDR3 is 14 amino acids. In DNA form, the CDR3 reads TGCGCCAGCAGCTTGGCGGGCGGGAGAGCTGAGCAGTTCTTC. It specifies CASSLAGGRAEQFF.

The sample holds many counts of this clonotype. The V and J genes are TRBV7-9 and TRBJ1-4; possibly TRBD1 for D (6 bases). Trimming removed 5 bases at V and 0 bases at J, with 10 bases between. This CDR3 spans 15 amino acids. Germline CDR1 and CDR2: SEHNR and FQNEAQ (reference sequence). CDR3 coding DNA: TGTGCCAGCAGCCACACAGGGCCAACTAATGAAAAACTGTTTTTT. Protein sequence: CASSHTGPTNEKLFF.

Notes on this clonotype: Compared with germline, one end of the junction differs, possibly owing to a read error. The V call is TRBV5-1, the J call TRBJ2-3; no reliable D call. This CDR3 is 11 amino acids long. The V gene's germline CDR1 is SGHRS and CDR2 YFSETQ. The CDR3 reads CASSLEGRRDF. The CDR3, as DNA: TGCGCCAGCAGCTTGGAGGGCAGAAGGGATTTT.

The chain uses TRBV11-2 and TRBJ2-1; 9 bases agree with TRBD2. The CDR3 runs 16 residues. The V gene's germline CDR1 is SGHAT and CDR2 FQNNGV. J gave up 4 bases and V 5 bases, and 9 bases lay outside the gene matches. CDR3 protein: CASSPTGTSRYNEQFF. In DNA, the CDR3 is TGTGCCAGCAGCCCCACCGGGACTAGCAGATACAATGAGCAGTTCTTC.

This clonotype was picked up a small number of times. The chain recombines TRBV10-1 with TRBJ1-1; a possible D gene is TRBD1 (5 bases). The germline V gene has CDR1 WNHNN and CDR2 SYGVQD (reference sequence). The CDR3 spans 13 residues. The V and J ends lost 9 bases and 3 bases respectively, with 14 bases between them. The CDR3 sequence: CASSRVLDTEAFF. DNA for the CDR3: TGCGCCAGTTCCAGGGTTTTGGACACTGAAGCTTTCTTT.

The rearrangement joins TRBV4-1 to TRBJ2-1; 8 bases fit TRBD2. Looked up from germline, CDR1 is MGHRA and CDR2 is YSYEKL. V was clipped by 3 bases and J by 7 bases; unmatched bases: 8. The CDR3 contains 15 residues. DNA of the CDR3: TGCGCCAGCAGCCAGACCGGGACTAGTATTAATGAGCAGTTCTTC. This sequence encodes CASSQTGTSINEQFF.

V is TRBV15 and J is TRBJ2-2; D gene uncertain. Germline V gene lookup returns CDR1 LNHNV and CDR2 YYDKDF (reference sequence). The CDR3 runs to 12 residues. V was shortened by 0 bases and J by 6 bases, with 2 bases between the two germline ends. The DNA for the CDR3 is TGTGCCACCAGCAGAGAGGCCGGGGAGCTGTTTTTT. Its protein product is CATSREAGELFF.

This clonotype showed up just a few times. In DNA form, the CDR3 reads TGTGCCAGCAGTTTTCTAGCGGGCGATGAGCAGTTCTTC. Residues: CASSFLAGDEQFF. V usage is TRBV28 and J usage is TRBJ2-1, with 8 positions matching TRBD2. V gave up 3 bases and J gave up 8 bases; unmatched junction bases: 3. CDR1 and CDR2 (germline): MDHEN, SYDVKM. This CDR3 spans 13 amino acids.

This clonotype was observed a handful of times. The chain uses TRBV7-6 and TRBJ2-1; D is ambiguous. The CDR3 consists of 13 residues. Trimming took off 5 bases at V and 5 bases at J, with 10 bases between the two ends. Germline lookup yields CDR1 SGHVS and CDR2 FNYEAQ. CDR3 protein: CASSPRLNNEQFF. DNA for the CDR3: TGTGCCAGCAGCCCCAGACTGAACAATGAGCAGTTCTTC.

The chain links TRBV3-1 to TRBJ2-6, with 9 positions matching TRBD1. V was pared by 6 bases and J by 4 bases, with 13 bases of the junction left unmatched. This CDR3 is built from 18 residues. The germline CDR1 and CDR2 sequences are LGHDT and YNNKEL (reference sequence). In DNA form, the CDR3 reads TGTGCCAGCAGTCGTTCCCTGGGACAGGGTCCCGGGGCCAACGTCCTGACTTTC. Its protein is CASSRSLGQGPGANVLTF.

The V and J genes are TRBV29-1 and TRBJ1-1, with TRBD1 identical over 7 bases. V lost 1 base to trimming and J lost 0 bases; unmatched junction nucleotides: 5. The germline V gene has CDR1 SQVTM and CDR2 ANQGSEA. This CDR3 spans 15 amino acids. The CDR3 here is CSVEARGGLNTEAFF. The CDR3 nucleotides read TGCAGCGTTGAAGCCAGGGGGGGTTTGAACACTGAAGCTTTCTTT. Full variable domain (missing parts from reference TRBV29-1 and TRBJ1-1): SAVISQKPSRDICQRGTSLTIQCQVDSQVTMMFWYRQQPGQSLTLIATANQGSEATYESGFVIDKFPISRPNLTFSTLTVSNMSPEDSSIYLCSVEARGGLNTEAFFGQGTRLTVV.

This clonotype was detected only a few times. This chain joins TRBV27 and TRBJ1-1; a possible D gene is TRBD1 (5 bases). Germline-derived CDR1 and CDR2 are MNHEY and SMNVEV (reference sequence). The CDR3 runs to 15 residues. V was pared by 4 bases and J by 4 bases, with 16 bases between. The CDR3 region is CASSSPPPGRTEAFF. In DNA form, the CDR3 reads TGTGCCAGCAGTTCCCCCCCCCCAGGGCGCACTGAAGCTTTCTTT.

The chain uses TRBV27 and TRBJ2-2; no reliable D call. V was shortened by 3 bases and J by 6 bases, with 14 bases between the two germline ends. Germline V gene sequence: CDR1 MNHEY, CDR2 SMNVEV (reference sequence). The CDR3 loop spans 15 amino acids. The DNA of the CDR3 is TGTGCCAGCAGTTTTCTGGGGAAGGCGGCCGGGGAGCTGTTTTTT. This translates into CASSFLGKAAGELFF.

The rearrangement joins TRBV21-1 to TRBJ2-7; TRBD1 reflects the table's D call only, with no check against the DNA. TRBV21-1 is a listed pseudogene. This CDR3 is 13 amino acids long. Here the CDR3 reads CASSKYRHYEQYF. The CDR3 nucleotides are TGTGCCAGCAGCAAATACAGGCACTACGAGCAGTACTTC.

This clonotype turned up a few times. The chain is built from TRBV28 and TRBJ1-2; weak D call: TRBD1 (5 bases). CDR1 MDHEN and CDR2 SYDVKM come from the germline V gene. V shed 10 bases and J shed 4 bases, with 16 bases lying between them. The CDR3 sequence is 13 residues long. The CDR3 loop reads CATTQRGSYGYTF. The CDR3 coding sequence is TGTGCCACCACCCAGAGGGGATCCTATGGCTACACCTTC.

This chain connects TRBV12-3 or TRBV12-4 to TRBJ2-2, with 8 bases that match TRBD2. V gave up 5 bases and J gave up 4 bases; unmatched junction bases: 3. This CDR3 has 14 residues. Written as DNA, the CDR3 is TGTGCCAGCAGTCCGGGAGGGGCCACCGGGGAGCTGTTTTTT. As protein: CASSPGGATGELFF.

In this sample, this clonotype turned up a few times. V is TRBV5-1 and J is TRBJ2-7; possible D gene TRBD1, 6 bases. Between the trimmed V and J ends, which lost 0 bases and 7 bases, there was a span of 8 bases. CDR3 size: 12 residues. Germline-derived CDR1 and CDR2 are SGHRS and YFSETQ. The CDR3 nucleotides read TGCGCCAGCAGCTTGGAAAGGGGGGAGCAGTACTTC. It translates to CASSLERGEQYF.